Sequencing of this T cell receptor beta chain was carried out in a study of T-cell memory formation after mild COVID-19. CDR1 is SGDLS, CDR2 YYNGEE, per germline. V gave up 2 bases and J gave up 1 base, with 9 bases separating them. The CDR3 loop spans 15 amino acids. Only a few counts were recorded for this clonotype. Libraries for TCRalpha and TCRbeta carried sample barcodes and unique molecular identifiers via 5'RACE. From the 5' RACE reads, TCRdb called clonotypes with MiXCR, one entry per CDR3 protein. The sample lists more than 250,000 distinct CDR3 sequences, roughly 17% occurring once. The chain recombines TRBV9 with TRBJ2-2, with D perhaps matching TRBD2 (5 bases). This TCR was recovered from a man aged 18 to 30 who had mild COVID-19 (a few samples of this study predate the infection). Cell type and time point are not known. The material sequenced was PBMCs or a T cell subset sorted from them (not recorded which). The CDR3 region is CASSVLSGNTGELFF. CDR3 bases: TGTGCCAGCAGCGTCCTGAGCGGGAACACCGGGGAGCTGTTTTTT.